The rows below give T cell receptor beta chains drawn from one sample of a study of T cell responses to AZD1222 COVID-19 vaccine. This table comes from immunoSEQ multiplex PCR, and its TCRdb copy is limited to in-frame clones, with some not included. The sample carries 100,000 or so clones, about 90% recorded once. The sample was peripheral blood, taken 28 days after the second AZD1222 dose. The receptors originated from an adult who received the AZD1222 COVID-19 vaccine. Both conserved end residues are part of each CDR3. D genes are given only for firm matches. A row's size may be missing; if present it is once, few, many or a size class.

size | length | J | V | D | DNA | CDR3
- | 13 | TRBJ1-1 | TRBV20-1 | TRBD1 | TGCAGTGCTAGTGGGACAGGGGTCACTGAAGCTTTCTTT | CSASGTGVTEAFF
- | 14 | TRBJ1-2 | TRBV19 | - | TGTGCCAGTAGTCCTCAAGCGGGCTCCTATGGCTACACCTTC | CASSPQAGSYGYTF
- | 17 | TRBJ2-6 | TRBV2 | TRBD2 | TGTGCCAGCAAAACTCTAGCGGGGGGCTCTGGGGCCAACGTCCTGACTTTC | CASKTLAGGSGANVLTF
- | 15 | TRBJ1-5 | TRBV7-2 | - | TGTGCCAGCAGCTTAGGTTCCCAGGGCCGAGGTCCCCAGCATTTT | CASSLGSQGRGPQHF
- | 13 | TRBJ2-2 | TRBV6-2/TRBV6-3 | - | TGTGCCAGCAGTTTGGGGACGGGTATGGAGCTGTTTTTT | CASSLGTGMELFF
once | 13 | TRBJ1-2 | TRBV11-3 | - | TGTGCCAGCAGCTGGGGGGGGATCTATGGCTACACCTTC | CASSWGGIYGYTF
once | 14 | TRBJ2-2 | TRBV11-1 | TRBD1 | TGTGCCAGCAGCTTCCGGGACAGGCCCGGGGAGCTGTTTTTT | CASSFRDRPGELFF
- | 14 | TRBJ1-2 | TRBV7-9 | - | TGTGCCAGCAGCTCCACCCCCCCTAACTATGGCTACACCTTC | CASSSTPPNYGYTF
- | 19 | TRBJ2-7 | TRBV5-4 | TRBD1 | TGTGCCAGCAGCACACCCCGGGACAGGGCTCGTTCGGGGCCCGGGGAGCAGTACTTC | CASSTPRDRARSGPGEQYF
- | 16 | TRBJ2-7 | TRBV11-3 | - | TGTGCCAGCAGCTTAGAGAGCGGGGACACCACCTACGAGCAGTACTTC | CASSLESGDTTYEQYF
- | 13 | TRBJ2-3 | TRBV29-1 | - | TGCAGCGGCGGCGGGACCCACCAAGATACGCAGTATTTT | CSGGGTHQDTQYF
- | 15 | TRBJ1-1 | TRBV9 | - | TGTGCCAGCAGCGTAGAGGGCAGGGGTTACACTGAAGCTTTCTTT | CASSVEGRGYTEAFF
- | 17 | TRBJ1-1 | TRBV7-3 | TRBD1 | TGTGCCAGCAGCCGACAGGGGGCATTCCCCCCTAACACTGAAGCTTTCTTT | CASSRQGAFPPNTEAFF
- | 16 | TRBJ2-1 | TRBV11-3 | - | TGTGCCAGCAGCTTAGGGGCCGGGGGCCTCGACAATGAGCAGTTCTTC | CASSLGAGGLDNEQFF
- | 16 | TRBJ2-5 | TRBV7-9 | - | TGTGCCAGCAGCTGGAGGGATGGTCCCTATCGGGAGACCCAGTACTTC | CASSWRDGPYRETQYF
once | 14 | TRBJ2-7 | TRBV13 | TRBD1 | TGTGCCAGCAGCCCCGTGGGACAGGGGTACGAGCAGTACTTC | CASSPVGQGYEQYF
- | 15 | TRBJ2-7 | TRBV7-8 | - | TGTGCCAGCAGCCCGGGCGGGGGGACAGGGCGCGAGCAGTACTTC | CASSPGGGTGREQYF
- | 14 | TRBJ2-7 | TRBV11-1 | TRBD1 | TGTGCCAGCAGCTCGTCCCGGGACAGTTACGAGCAGTACTTC | CASSSSRDSYEQYF
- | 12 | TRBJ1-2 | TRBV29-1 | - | TGCAGCGTGGGGGGGGTTCTGGATGGCTACACCTTC | CSVGGVLDGYTF
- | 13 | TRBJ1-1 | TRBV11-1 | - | TGTGCCAGCAGCTTGGGGGACTTTACTGAAGCTTTCTTT | CASSLGDFTEAFF
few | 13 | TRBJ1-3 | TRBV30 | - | TGTGCCGAATCCGGGGGGCCTGGAAACACCATATATTTT | CAESGGPGNTIYF
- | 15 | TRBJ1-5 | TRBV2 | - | TGTGCCAGCAGTGAAGGACATAATAGCAATCAGCCCCAGCATTTT | CASSEGHNSNQPQHF
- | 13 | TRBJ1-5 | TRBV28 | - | TGTGCCAGCAGTTTGGACAGCAATCAGCCCCAGCATTTT | CASSLDSNQPQHF
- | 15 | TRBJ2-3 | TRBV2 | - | TGTGCCAGCAGTTCGTTGACAGCTCCGACAGATACGCAGTATTTT | CASSSLTAPTDTQYF